The 14 T cell receptor beta chains in this list originate from one sample, sequenced in a study of blood T cells in healthy people across ages. Using a J-beta primer mix together with a sample-barcoded 5' primer, a second PCR was run for roughly 7 to 11 cycles. TCRdb redid the calling of the 5' RACE reads with MiXCR, one entry per CDR3 protein. This sample has some 640,000 distinct CDR3 sequences; around 31% occur once, and the top ten carry less than 20%. Sequences were obtained from blood. The receptors were sampled from an elderly woman in good health.

This clonotype has just a few counts. V gene TRBV28 combines with J gene TRBJ1-1; D might be TRBD1 (5 bases). CDR1 and CDR2 from the germline V gene are MDHEN and SYDVKM. The CDR3 covers 15 residues. V was clipped by 2 bases and J by 4 bases, with 14 bases between them. The CDR3 protein is CASSLIGVGSTEAFF. CDR3 DNA: TGTGCCAGCAGTTTAATAGGGGTTGGTAGCACTGAAGCTTTCTTT.

Concerning this clonotype itself: A much larger clone differs from this one at a single base, so this may be a read error. The CDR3 protein is CASSQSDGGQDYGYTF. In DNA form, the CDR3 reads TGTGCCAGCAGCCAATCAGACGGGGGTCAAGACTATGGCTACACCTTC. The V call is TRBV4-2, the J call TRBJ1-2, with D possibly being TRBD1 (5 bases). The CDR3 consists of 16 residues. Germline values: CDR1 LGHNA, CDR2 YNFKEQ. V was pared by 2 bases and J by 3 bases, with 16 bases between.

Many counts were recorded for this clonotype. This chain links TRBV3-1 with TRBJ2-1; D gene uncertain. This CDR3 region has 13 residues. V dropped 7 bases and J dropped 5 bases, with 12 bases sitting between them. Germline V CDR1 and CDR2: LGHDT, YNNKEL (reference sequence). The CDR3 nucleotides are TGTGCCAGCACCACGTCGGTTAACAATGAGCAGTTCTTC. It encodes CASTTSVNNEQFF.

The chain has TRBV18 and TRBJ2-1, with TRBD2 matching over 8 bases. The CDR3 length is 16 residues. Germline V gives CDR1 KGHSH, CDR2 LQKENI. V was pared by 4 bases and J by 2 bases, with 7 bases of the junction left unmatched. CDR3 protein: CASSLKAGGAYNEQFF. DNA of the CDR3: TGTGCCAGCTCACTGAAAGCCGGGGGGGCCTACAATGAGCAGTTCTTC. The variable domain in full, completed from reference TRBV18 and TRBJ2-1, reads NAGVMQNPRHLVRRRGQEARLRCSPMKGHSHVYWYRQLPEEGLKFMVYLQKENIIDESGMPKERFSAEFPKEGPSILRIQQVVRGDSAAYFCASSLKAGGAYNEQFFGPGTRLTVL.

V and J are TRBV5-1 and TRBJ2-5; D is possibly TRBD2 (6 bases). The DNA matches TRBJ2-7 better at its end, which makes the J call doubtful. The CDR3 has 14 residues. Germline V gene lookup returns CDR1 SGHRS and CDR2 YFSETQ. The CDR3 DNA is TGCGCCAGCAGCCGGGACCCGGAGGGATACGAGCAGTACTTC. Its translation: CASSRDPEGYEQYF.

The chain carries TRBV7-6 and TRBJ1-1; 9 bases align to TRBD1. Germline lookup yields CDR1 SGHVS and CDR2 FNYEAQ. The CDR3 runs 17 residues. The J segment lost 0 bases and the V segment lost 5 bases, leaving 10 bases of the junction unmatched. CDR3 sequence reads: CASSPFTGTGMNTEAFF. The CDR3 nucleotides are TGTGCCAGCAGCCCTTTTACCGGGACAGGGATGAACACTGAAGCTTTCTTT.

The chain is built from TRBV7-9 and TRBJ1-2, with D possibly matching TRBD1 (6 bases). The germline gives CDR1 SEHNR, CDR2 FQNEAQ (reference sequence). This CDR3 is 16 amino acids long. Trimming removed 3 bases from V and 1 base from J, with 15 bases in between. The CDR3 nucleotides read TGTGCCAGCAGCTTTGGGGGCGAGGAAATTAACTATGGCTACACCTTC. The encoded protein is CASSFGGEEINYGYTF.

The chain joins TRBV6-2 or TRBV6-3 to TRBJ1-5; D gene unclear. The length of the CDR3 is 15 residues. CDR1 and CDR2 (germline): MNHEY, SVGEGT. V was cut by 6 bases and J by 4 bases, with 16 bases left in between. CDR3 loop: CASRDDKGGNQPQHF. In nucleotides, the CDR3 is TGTGCCAGCAGAGATGACAAGGGCGGTAATCAGCCCCAGCATTTT.

This clonotype has only a few counts. The V gene is TRBV10-3, the J gene TRBJ1-2, with a weak D call TRBD1 (5 bases). The CDR3 has 13 amino acids. Trimming removed 11 bases at V and 0 bases at J, with 13 bases between. Germline CDR1 reads ENHRY; CDR2 reads SYGVKD. The DNA for the CDR3 is TGTGCCGCCGAGGGCAGGGCTAACTATGGCTACACCTTC. Encoded protein: CAAEGRANYGYTF.

This clonotype has a single count. The germline gene is not matched at one end of the junction; a read error may be the cause. The chain joins TRBV5-1 to TRBJ1-4; D is ambiguous. CDR3 length: 15 amino acids. Germline CDR1 reads SGHRS; CDR2 reads YFSETQ. The CDR3 spells CAGSLEGYTNEKLFF. In DNA form, the CDR3 reads TGCGCCGGCAGCTTGGAAGGGTACACTAATGAAAAACTGTTTTTT.

The rearrangement uses TRBV6-1 and TRBJ2-4; D possibly corresponds to TRBD2 (5 bases). The J call is uncertain, as TRBJ2-7 better fits the DNA end. CDR1 is MNHNS and CDR2 is SASEGT in the germline V gene. CDR3 length: 13 amino acids. As DNA, the CDR3 is TGTGCCAGCAGTTCCGAGGGCCTGGACGAGCAGTACTTC. This translates into CASSSEGLDEQYF.

This clonotype was recorded at least ten times. V is TRBV5-1 and J is TRBJ2-3, with D tentatively TRBD2 (7 bases). Deletions cut 4 bases from V and 0 bases from J, with 15 bases between. The CDR3 length is 16 residues. Germline V gene lookup returns CDR1 SGHRS and CDR2 YFSETQ. CDR3 region: CASSDGRGGSTDTQYF. As DNA, the CDR3 is TGCGCCAGCAGCGATGGTAGGGGGGGGAGCACAGATACGCAGTATTTT.

This clonotype has only one observation. Given a much more abundant clone one base away, this may be a read error. The rearrangement uses TRBV24-1 and TRBJ2-7; no reliable D call. This CDR3 comprises 11 residues. Germline V lookup: CDR1 KGHDR, CDR2 SFDVKD. CDR3 residues: CASSEGRVRYF. The CDR3 nucleotides are TGTGCCTCCAGTGAAGGACGGGTACGGTACTTC.

This clonotype has ten or more counts. J is TRBJ2-5 and V is TRBV12-3 or TRBV12-4; a possible D gene is TRBD1 (6 bases). This CDR3 comprises 17 residues. Deletions cut 4 bases from V and 4 bases from J, with 22 bases between. The CDR3 is CASSYGDRFGIGETQYF. The CDR3 DNA reads TGTGCCAGCAGTTACGGCGACAGGTTCGGGATAGGAGAGACCCAGTACTTC.